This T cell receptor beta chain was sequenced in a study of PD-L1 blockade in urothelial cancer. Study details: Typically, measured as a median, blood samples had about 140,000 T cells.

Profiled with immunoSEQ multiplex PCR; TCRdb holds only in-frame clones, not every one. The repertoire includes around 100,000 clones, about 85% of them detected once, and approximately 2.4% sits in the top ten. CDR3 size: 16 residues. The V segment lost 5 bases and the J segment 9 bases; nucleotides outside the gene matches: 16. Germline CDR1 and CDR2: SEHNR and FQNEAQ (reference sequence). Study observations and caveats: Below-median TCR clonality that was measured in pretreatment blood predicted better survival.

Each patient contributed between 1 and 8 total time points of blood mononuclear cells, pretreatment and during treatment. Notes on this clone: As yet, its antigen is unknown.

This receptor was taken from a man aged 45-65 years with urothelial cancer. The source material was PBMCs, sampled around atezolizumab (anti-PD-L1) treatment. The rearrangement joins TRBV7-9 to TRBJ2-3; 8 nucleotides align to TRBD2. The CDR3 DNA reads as TGTGCCAGCAGCCTCCCCGGGACTAGAATGGGAGGCACGCAGTATTTT. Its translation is CASSLPGTRMGGTQYF.